This T cell receptor (beta chain) emerged from a study of T cell responses to AZD1222 COVID-19 vaccine (dated by TCRdb to the early 2020s). The study in broad terms: TCR sequencing covered some 250 trial participants: nearly 210 given two doses of AZD1222 and some 25 given two doses of MenACWY control vaccine. Trial participants were enrolled by age into 18-55, 56-69 and 70-plus year subgroups, with about 150, 27 and 61 TCR-sequenced participants respectively.

The CDR3 regions of human TCRbeta chains were analyzed by immunosequencing. The authors' pipeline ran thus. Repertoire TCRs were checked for matches against a reference library of SARS-CoV-2-specific TCRs that had been generated using the MIRA antigen-specificity platform. Breadth was defined as the fraction of unique TCRs that were SARS-CoV-2-associated. Depth was defined as the fraction of total T cells that were SARS-CoV-2-associated. Using the MIRA data, each spike-specific TCR was mapped to the spike region that the TCR reacts to and placed in a CD4 or CD8 class. Log10-transformed breadth and depth values were compared by one-way ANOVA with Sidak's multiple comparisons tests. TCRdb carries this immuneACCESS record with in-frame sequences only. Its versions omit some clonotypes, under half of them owing to an unresolved V gene in the studies checked, with the rest unexplained. D and trimming were read from the DNA, whereas the V and J calls and clone size are those reported in that table. This sample is represented by more than 150,000 clones; 90% to 95% of them were singletons. Approximately 1.4% of the sample goes to the ten largest clones.

This clone was observed a single time. Its target antigen remains unknown. Base qualities are not recorded, but no much larger clone differs from it by a single base. Paper-wide results and their limitations: Because no samples from the day 14 peak response were available, repertoires could be characterized only after the peak T cell response. Vaccine-associated CD4 TCRs spanned the whole spike protein, with dominant responses in regions 160-218 and 743-854. Conclusions about previously exposed vaccinees are limited, since just 5 to 7 AZD1222 recipients were seropositive for SARS-CoV-2 at baseline. Participants were mostly white British, with more females than males. The authors suggested clonal diversity may have been underestimated. Reportedly, close to half of the unique spike-specific TCRs recognized epitopes lying outside the regions that are mutated in the B.1.351 and B.1.1.7 variants. After two AZD1222 doses, both the breadth and the depth of spike-specific TCRs were significantly higher than at day 0 and than in MenACWY recipients. In the small 56-69-year group, the increase in depth fell short of significance, most likely because of low power.

CDR1 and CDR2 (KGHDR, SFDVKD) derive from the germline V gene. Trimming leaves V shorter by 3 bases and J shorter by 8 bases, with the junction holding 5 bases beyond the gene matches. CDR3 length: 15 amino acids, cysteine to phenylalanine. Only the CDR3 region is kept as DNA, spanning 45 bases read in frame from base 1. This specimen's time point label, interpreted: about 28 days (+/-7) after the second vaccine dose. AZD1222 recipients given second doses at about 4 weeks or at about 12 weeks were pooled, since spike-specific TCR depth and breadth were not found to differ between the two schedules. The vaccinee samples were drawn from two UK trials, COV001 and COV002, one of which was a single-blind randomized controlled phase 2/3 trial testing AZD1222 (ChAdOx1 nCoV-19) in healthy adults. For TCRbeta chain sequencing, PBMC samples from trial participants were taken at day 0 and at day 28 after the second dose.

The source of this sequence is an adult who received the AZD1222 COVID-19 vaccine. The sample in question was peripheral blood, obtained 28 days after the second AZD1222 dose. Recombination connected TRBV24-1 to TRBJ2-1, and 11 junction bases match TRBD2. The CDR3 sequence is CATSDRLAGGHEQFF. In nucleotides, the sequence is TGTGCCACCAGTGATCGGCTAGCGGGAGGTCATGAGCAGTTCTTC.